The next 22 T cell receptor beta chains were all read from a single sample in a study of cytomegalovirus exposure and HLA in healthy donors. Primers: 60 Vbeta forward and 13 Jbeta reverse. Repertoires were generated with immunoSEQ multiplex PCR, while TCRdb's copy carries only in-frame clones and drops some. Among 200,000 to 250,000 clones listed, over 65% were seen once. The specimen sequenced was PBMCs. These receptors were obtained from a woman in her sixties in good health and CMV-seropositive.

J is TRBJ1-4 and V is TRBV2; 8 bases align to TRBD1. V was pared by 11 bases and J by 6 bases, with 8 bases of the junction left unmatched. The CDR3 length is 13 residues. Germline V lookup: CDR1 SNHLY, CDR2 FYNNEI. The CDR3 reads CAAETGADEKLFF. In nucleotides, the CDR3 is TGTGCCGCGGAGACAGGGGCTGATGAAAAACTGTTTTTT.

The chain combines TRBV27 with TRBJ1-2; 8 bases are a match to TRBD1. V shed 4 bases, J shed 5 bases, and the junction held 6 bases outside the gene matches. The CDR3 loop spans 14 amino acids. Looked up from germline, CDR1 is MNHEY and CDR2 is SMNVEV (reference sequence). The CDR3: CASSSRTGRYGYTF. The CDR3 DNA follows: TGTGCCAGCAGTTCCCGGACAGGGAGGTATGGCTACACCTTC.

CDR3 nucleotide sequence: TGCGCCTGCTTGGGGGACATACCCTACGAGCAGTACTTC. Translated, it gives CACLGDIPYEQYF. The rearrangement uses TRBV10-1 and TRBJ2-5, with TRBD1 as a possible D gene (6 bases). TRBJ2-7 explains the end of the DNA better; the J call may be wrong. Germline V CDR1 and CDR2: WNHNN, SYGVQD (reference sequence). The CDR3 sequence is 13 residues long.

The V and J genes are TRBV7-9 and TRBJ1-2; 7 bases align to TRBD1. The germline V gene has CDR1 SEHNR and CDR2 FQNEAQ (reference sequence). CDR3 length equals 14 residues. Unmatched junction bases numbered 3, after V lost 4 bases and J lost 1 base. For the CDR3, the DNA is TGTGCCAGCAGCTCGACAGGGATTAACTATGGCTACACCTTC. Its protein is CASSSTGINYGYTF.

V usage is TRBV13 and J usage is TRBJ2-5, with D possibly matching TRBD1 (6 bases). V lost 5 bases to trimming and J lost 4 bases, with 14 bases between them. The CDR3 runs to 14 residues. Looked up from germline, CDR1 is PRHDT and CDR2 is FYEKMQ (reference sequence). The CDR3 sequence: CASSPTGLGETQYF. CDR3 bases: TGTGCCAGCAGCCCCACAGGGTTGGGAGAGACCCAGTACTTC.

CDR3 in DNA: TGCGCCAGCAGCTTGAAGCGGGGGGGCGACACCGGGGAGCTGTTTTTT. As protein: CASSLKRGGDTGELFF. The gene calls are TRBV5-1 and TRBJ2-2; 10 positions match TRBD2. The CDR3 has 16 residues. Trimming at V came to 1 base and at J to 3 bases, leaving 3 bases not matched to a gene. The V gene's germline CDR1 is SGHRS and CDR2 YFSETQ.

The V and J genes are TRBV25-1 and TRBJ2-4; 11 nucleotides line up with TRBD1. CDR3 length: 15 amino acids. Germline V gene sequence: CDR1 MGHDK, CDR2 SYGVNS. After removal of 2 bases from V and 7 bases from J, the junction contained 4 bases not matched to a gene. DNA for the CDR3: TGTGCCAGCAGTGAACCCGGGACAGGGGGTAACATTCAGTACTTC. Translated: CASSEPGTGGNIQYF.

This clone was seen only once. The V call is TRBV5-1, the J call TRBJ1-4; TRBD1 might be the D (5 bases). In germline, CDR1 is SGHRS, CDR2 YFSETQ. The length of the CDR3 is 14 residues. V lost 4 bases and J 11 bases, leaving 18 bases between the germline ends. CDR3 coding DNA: TGCGCCAGCAGCCCAGGGACTTCATTGGGTAAACTGTTTTTT. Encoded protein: CASSPGTSLGKLFF.

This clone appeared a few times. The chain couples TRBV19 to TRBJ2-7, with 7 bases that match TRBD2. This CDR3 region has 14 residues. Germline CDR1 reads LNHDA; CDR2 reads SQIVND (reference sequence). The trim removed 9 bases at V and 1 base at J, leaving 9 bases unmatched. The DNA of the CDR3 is TGTGCCAGCCAGTCGAGGGAGGGATCCTACGAGCAGTACTTC. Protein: CASQSREGSYEQYF.

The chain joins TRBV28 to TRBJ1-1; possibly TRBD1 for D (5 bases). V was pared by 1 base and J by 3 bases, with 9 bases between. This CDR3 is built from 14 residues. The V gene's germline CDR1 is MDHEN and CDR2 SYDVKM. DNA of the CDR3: TGTGCCAGCAGTTTATCCGGCAGGGACACTGAAGCTTTCTTT. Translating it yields CASSLSGRDTEAFF.

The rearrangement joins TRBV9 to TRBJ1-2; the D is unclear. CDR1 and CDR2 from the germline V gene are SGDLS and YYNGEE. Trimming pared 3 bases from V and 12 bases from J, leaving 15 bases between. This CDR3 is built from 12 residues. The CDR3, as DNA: TGTGCCAGCAGCGGAACCCCTGAGGGTAACACCTTC. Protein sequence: CASSGTPEGNTF.

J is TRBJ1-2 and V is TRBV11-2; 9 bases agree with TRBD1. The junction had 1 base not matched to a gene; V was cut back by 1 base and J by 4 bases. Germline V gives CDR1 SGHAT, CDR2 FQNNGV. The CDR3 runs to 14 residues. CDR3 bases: TGTGCCAGCAGCTTAGGGGGACAGGGCTATGGCTACACCTTC. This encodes CASSLGGQGYGYTF. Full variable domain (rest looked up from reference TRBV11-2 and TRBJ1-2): EAGVAQSPRYKIIEKRQSVAFWCNPISGHATLYWYQQILGQGPKLLIQFQNNGVVDDSQLPKDRFSAERLKGVDSTLKIQPAKLEDSAVYLCASSLGGQGYGYTFGSGTRLTVV.

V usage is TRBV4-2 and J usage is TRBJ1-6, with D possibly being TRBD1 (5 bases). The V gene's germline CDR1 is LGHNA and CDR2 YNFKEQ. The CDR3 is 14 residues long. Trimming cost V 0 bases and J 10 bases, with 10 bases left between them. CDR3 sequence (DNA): TGTGCCAGCAGCCAAGATGAGAAGGGGTCACCCCTCCACTTT. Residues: CASSQDEKGSPLHF.

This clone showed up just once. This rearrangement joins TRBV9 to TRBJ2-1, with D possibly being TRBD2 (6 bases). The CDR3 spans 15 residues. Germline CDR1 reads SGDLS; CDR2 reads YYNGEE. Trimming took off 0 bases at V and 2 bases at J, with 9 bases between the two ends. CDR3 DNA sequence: TGTGCCAGCAGCGTAGCGGGGGATACCTACAATGAGCAGTTCTTC. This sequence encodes CASSVAGDTYNEQFF.

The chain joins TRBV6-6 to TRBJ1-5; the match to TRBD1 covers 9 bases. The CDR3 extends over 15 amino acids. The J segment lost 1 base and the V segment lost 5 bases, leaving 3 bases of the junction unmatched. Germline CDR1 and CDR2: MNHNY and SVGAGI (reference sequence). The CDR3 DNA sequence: TGTGCCAGCAGTCAAGACAGGGGGAGCAATCAGCCCCAGCATTTT. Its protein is CASSQDRGSNQPQHF.

The CDR3 DNA reads as TGTGCCAGTAGTCGGGCAGACTATAGCAATCAGCCCCAGCATTTT. Amino acid sequence: CASSRADYSNQPQHF. V is TRBV19 and J is TRBJ1-5; D is ambiguous. The CDR3 has 15 amino acids. Trimming cost V 5 bases and J 0 bases, with 11 bases left between them. Germline values: CDR1 LNHDA, CDR2 SQIVND (reference sequence).

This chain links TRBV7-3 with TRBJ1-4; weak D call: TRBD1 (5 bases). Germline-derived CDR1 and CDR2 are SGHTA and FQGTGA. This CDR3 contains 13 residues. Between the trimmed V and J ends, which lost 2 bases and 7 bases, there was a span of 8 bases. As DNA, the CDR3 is TGTGCCAGCAGCTTATCGGGGGGTGAAAAACTGTTTTTT. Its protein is CASSLSGGEKLFF. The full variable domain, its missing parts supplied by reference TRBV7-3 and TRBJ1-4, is GAGVSQTPSNKVTEKGKYVELRCDPISGHTALYWYRQSLGQGPEFLIYFQGTGAADDSGLPNDRFFAVRPEGSVSTLKIQRTERGDSAVYLCASSLSGGEKLFFGSGTQLSVL.

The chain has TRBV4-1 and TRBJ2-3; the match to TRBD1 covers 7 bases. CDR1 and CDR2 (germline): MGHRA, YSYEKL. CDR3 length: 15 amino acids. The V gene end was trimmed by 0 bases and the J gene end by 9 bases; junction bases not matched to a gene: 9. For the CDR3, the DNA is TGCGCCAGCAGCCAAGATCCGAGGGGGCTAGAAACGCAGTATTTT. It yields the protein CASSQDPRGLETQYF.

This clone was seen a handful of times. This CDR3 reads CASGEGGARKDIQYF. The DNA for the CDR3 is TGTGCCAGCGGGGAGGGAGGCGCTCGTAAGGACATTCAGTACTTC. The chain couples TRBV7-2 to TRBJ2-4; the match to TRBD2 covers 7 bases. Germline V CDR1 and CDR2: SGHTA, FQGNSA. The CDR3 is 15 residues long. J lost 8 bases, V lost 8 bases, and 15 bases had no gene match.

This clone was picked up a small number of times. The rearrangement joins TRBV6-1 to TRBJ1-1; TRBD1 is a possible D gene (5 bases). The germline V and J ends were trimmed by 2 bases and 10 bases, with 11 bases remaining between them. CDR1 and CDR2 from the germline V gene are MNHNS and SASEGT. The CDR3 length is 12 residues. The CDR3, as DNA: TGTGCCAGCAGTGAATTGGGGCAGGGAGCTTTCTTT. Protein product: CASSELGQGAFF.

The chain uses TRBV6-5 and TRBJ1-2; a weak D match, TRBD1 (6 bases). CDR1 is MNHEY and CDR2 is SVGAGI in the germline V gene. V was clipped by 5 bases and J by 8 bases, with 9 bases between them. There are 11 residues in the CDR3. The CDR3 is CASSAGQGYTF. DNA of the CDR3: TGTGCCAGCAGTGCAGGACAGGGCTACACCTTC.

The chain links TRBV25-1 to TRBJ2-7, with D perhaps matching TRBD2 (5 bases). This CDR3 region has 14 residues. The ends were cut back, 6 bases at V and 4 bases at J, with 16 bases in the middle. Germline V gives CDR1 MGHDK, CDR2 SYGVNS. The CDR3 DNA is TGTGCCAGCAGCCCCCGGGTCACGGGGTACGAGCAGTACTTC. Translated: CASSPRVTGYEQYF.